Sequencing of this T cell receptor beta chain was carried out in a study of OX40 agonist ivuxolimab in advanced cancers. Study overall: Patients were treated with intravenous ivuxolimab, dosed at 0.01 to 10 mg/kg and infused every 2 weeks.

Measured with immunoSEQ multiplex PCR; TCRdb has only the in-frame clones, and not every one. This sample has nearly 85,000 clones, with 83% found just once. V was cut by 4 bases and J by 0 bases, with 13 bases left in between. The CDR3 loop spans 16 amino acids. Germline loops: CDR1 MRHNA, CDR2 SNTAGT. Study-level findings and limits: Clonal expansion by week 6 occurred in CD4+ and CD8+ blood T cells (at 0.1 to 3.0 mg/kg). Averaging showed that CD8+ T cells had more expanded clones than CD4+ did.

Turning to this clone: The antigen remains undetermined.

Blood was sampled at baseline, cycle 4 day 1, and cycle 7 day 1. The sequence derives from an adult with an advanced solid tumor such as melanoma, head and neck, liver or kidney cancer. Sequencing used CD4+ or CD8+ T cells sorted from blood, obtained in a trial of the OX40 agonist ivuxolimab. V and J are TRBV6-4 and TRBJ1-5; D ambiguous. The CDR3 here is CASSGEIRYSNQPQHF. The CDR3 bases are TGTGCCAGCAGTGGGGAAATACGGTATAGCAATCAGCCCCAGCATTTT.